This T cell receptor (beta chain) was recovered during a study of blood T cell repertoires in COVID-19. Study at large: Material from acute and convalescent COVID-19 was sourced from the United States, Italy and Spain. In each case, the material was cDNA or gDNA derived from T cells, B-cell-depleted T cells, or PBMCs.

As processed by the authors: By means of reference gene primer amplification, nucleated cell counts were estimated. Generated by immunoSEQ multiplex PCR, the TCRdb table keeps only in-frame clones and is missing some. V, J and clone size reflect that table, while D and trimming were determined from the DNA. The table shows 50,000 or so clones, with roughly 91% occurring only once. The trim removed 2 bases at V and 2 bases at J, leaving 6 bases unmatched. This CDR3 is built from 16 residues. Germline V CDR1 and CDR2: MRHNA, SNTAGT. V gene TRBV6-4 combines with J gene TRBJ2-3; the match to TRBD2 covers 8 bases. The sequenced material came from peripheral blood. The TCR was taken from a man aged 50-59 years with active COVID-19. The CDR3 DNA reads TGTGCCAGCAGTGACGGCCGGGGGGGCCACACAGATACGCAGTATTTT. Translation gives CASSDGRGGHTDTQYF.